Included here is one TCR beta chain sequence, with context. Its antigen is unidentified. This sample is drawn from a study of cytomegalovirus exposure and HLA in healthy donors. Across the study: A previous analysis identified about 110 million unique TCR beta sequences derived from some 200 million T cells. Study results and limitations: The classifier, whose performance was assessed in both the original and validation cohorts, reportedly diagnosed cytomegalovirus status with high specificity and sensitivity.

With 60 Vbeta and 13 Jbeta primers, the PCR was carried out. Profiled with immunoSEQ multiplex PCR; TCRdb holds only in-frame clones, not every one. The table has 150,000 to 200,000 clones, 70% to 90% seen once. This CDR3 has 15 amino acids. Trimming cost V 1 base and J 9 bases; bases outside gene matches: 4. Germline V gene data show CDR1 as SGHTA and CDR2 as FQGNSA. These donors counted as nominally healthy when sampled, but unrecorded immune exposures were likely. Material: PBMCs. The receptor's source is a man aged 25-40 years in good health and CMV-seropositive. This rearrangement joins TRBV7-2 to TRBJ1-6; 9 bases are shared with TRBD1. CDR3 nucleotides: TGTGCCAGCAGCTTAGACAGGGGGCCAGCTTCACCCCTCCACTTT. Residues: CASSLDRGPASPLHF. Full variable domain (missing parts from reference TRBV7-2 and TRBJ1-6): GAGVSQSPSNKVTEKGKDVELRCDPISGHTALYWYRQSLGQGLEFLIYFQGNSAPDKSGLPSDRFSAERTGGSVSTLTIQRTQQEDSAVYLCASSLDRGPASPLHFGNGTRLTVT.